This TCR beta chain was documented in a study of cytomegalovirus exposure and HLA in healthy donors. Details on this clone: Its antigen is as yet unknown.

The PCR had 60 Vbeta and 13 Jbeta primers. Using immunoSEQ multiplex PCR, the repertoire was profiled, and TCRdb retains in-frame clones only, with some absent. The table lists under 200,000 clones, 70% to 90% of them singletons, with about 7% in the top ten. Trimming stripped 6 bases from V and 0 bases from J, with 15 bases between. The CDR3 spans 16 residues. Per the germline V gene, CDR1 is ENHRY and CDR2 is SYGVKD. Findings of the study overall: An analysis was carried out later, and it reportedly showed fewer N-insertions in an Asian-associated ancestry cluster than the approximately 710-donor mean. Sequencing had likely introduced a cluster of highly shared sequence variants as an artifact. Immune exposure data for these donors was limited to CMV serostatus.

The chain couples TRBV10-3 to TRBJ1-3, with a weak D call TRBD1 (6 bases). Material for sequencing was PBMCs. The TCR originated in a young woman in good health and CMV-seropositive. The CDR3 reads CAIRRGGQSSGNTIYF. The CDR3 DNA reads TGTGCCATCAGGAGAGGAGGACAGTCCTCTGGAAACACCATATATTTT.